In its sample, the clone carrying this T cell receptor (beta chain) was seen a few times. Its antigen is not known. After removal of 8 bases from V and 3 bases from J, the junction contained 8 bases not matched to a gene. The CDR3 sequence is 14 residues long. The germline gives CDR1 SNHLY, CDR2 FYNNEI. This sample stems from a study of cytomegalovirus exposure and HLA in healthy donors. Overall study results and limits: Rare TCR sequences predominated, though certain public TCRs were found in many donors.

Primers for the PCR totalled 60 Vbeta and 13 Jbeta. Per the original data handling: In a later analysis, some 80 million unique TCR beta chains included roughly 11 million shared by two or more donors. Some clones are missing from TCRdb's copy, which holds only in-frame ones; the method was immunoSEQ multiplex PCR. The V and J calls and clone size were taken over from that table, and D and trimming were inferred from the DNA. This table holds roughly 100,000 clones, around 68% found once. Absent from the records is this donor's CMV serostatus. This receptor was identified in a human donor in good health. The sample consisted of PBMCs. The gene calls are TRBV2 and TRBJ2-7, with 9 bases that match TRBD2. This CDR3 is CASLTSGADYEQYF. The CDR3, as DNA: TGTGCCAGCCTGACTAGCGGAGCTGACTACGAGCAGTACTTC.